A single sample gave rise to the 24 T cell receptor beta chains below, sequenced in a study of identical twins' blood T cells. TCRdb passed the 5' RACE reads through MiXCR, listing each CDR3 protein once. This table has about 370,000 distinct CDR3 sequences, over 25% appearing once. What was sequenced was PBMCs. All receptors derive from a woman between 18 and 49 years old in good health.

The chain couples TRBV5-1 to TRBJ2-2; D is unresolved. The CDR3 consists of 13 residues. The V gene's germline CDR1 is SGHRS and CDR2 YFSETQ. Between the trimmed V and J ends, which lost 5 bases and 3 bases, there was a span of 8 bases. CDR3 nucleotides: TGCGCCAGCAGTTGGACCCACACCGGGGAGCTGTTTTTT. Amino acids: CASSWTHTGELFF.

The table lists this clonotype with a few counts. This chain connects TRBV6-5 to TRBJ2-7; D perhaps matches TRBD2 (5 bases). Trimming took 7 bases from V and 0 from J, leaving 13 bases between them. Germline assignment: CDR1 MNHEY and CDR2 SVGAGI. This CDR3 has 14 residues. CDR3: CASTEVGGSYEQYF. CDR3 bases: TGTGCCAGCACCGAAGTAGGAGGCTCCTACGAGCAGTACTTC.

Comment on this clonotype: An end of the junction differs from the germline gene, which may be a read error. The genes are TRBV20-1 and TRBJ1-5, with D hard to call. CDR3 length: 12 residues. Per the germline V gene, CDR1 is DFQATT and CDR2 is SNEGSKA (reference sequence). As DNA, the CDR3 is TGCAGTGCGTTAGAGGGTATTCAGCTCCAGCATTTT. The encoded protein is CSALEGIQLQHF.

This sequence joins TRBV9 and TRBJ1-1; no definite D call. Germline CDR1 reads SGDLS; CDR2 reads YYNGEE. The CDR3 spans 13 residues. Trimming shortened V by 3 bases and J by 5 bases, and 11 bases separated the two germline ends. CDR3 in DNA: TGTGCCAGCAGCGAAGGGCAAATGACTGAAGCTTTCTTT. Its translation: CASSEGQMTEAFF.

This clonotype was observed at least ten times. The chain has TRBV6-5 and TRBJ1-2, with 8 bases identical to TRBD1. Germline CDR1 and CDR2: MNHEY and SVGAGI. V was clipped by 6 bases and J by 8 bases; unmatched bases: 8. This CDR3 is built from 13 residues. This CDR3 is CASSPMTGDGYTF. The CDR3, as DNA: TGTGCCAGCAGCCCGATGACAGGGGACGGCTACACCTTC.

This clonotype has more than one count but fewer than ten. Here the CDR3 DNA reads TGTGCCAGCAGTTTCGCTCGTATGTTCGACAGGGAAGGCTACACCTTC. It encodes CASSFARMFDREGYTF. The genes are TRBV27 and TRBJ1-2, with TRBD1 matching 7 bases. J gave up 8 bases and V 3 bases, and 15 bases lay outside the gene matches. The CDR3 is 16 amino acids. Germline V lookup: CDR1 MNHEY, CDR2 SMNVEV (reference sequence).

This clonotype was seen only a few times. This chain uses TRBV9 with TRBJ2-1, with D possibly being TRBD2 (6 bases). In germline, CDR1 is SGDLS, CDR2 YYNGEE. The V gene lost 7 bases and the J gene lost 9 bases, with 8 bases spanning the gap. The CDR3 contains 10 residues. The CDR3 is CASGGTEQFF. For the CDR3, the DNA is TGTGCCAGCGGCGGGACTGAGCAGTTCTTC.

This clonotype was found a few times. The chain carries TRBV25-1 and TRBJ2-4; no clear D gene. The length of the CDR3 is 14 residues. Trimming removed 5 bases at V and 7 bases at J, with 15 bases between. Germline V lookup: CDR1 MGHDK, CDR2 SYGVNS. The CDR3 DNA follows: TGTGCCAGCAGTATCCTAGGGCCAGGTAACATTCAGTACTTC. Translated, it gives CASSILGPGNIQYF.

The chain couples TRBV27 to TRBJ1-2; D is perhaps TRBD1 (6 bases). The CDR3 extends over 15 amino acids. Trimming removed 4 bases at V and 4 bases at J, with 16 bases between. CDR1 and CDR2 (germline): MNHEY, SMNVEV (reference sequence). The CDR3 sequence: CASSSTGQSTYGYTF. DNA for the CDR3: TGTGCCAGCAGTTCCACAGGACAGAGTACCTATGGCTACACCTTC.

This clonotype was detected many times. J is TRBJ2-6 and V is TRBV12-3 or TRBV12-4; 7 bases are a match to TRBD2. The V and J ends lost 5 bases and 2 bases, in that order; junction bases with no gene match: 12. The CDR3 contains 18 residues. The CDR3 loop is CASSSLGEGTPGANVLTF. For the CDR3, the DNA is TGTGCCAGCAGTAGCCTTGGGGAGGGAACCCCTGGGGCCAACGTCCTGACTTTC.

The J gene is TRBJ1-3, the V gene TRBV29-1, with 7 bases identical to TRBD1. Per germline, CDR1 SQVTM and CDR2 ANQGSEA. CDR3 length: 14 amino acids. V lost 7 bases, J lost 0 bases, and 6 bases stayed unmatched. Here the CDR3 reads CSATGTHSGNTIYF. The CDR3 DNA follows: TGCAGCGCGACAGGGACCCACTCTGGAAACACCATATATTTT.

This clonotype was seen ten or more times. V gene TRBV29-1 combines with J gene TRBJ1-1; D might be TRBD1 (6 bases). V was trimmed by 2 bases and J by 4 bases, leaving 14 bases between them. This CDR3 spans 14 amino acids. Per the germline V gene, CDR1 is SQVTM and CDR2 is ANQGSEA. The CDR3 DNA reads TGCAGCGTTGAACCCGGACAGTTGGGCACTGAAGCTTTCTTT. Translating gives CSVEPGQLGTEAFF.

In this sample, this clonotype turned up a few times. V is TRBV11-3 and J is TRBJ1-4, with D perhaps TRBD1 (5 bases). Germline CDR1 and CDR2: SGHNT and YENEEA. With 2 bases removed from V and 0 bases from J, the gap between germline ends came to 13 bases. The CDR3 extends over 17 amino acids. This chain's CDR3 is CASSLSFTRATNEKLFF. CDR3 DNA: TGTGCCAGCAGCTTATCCTTCACCAGGGCAACTAATGAAAAACTGTTTTTT.

J is TRBJ1-1 and V is TRBV20-1; D not resolved. CDR1 and CDR2 from the germline V gene are DFQATT and SNEGSKA (reference sequence). V dropped 3 bases and J dropped 1 base, with 9 bases sitting between them. This CDR3 is 13 amino acids long. Here the CDR3 reads CSASEDTNTEAFF. CDR3 nucleotides: TGCAGTGCTAGTGAAGACACGAACACTGAAGCTTTCTTT.

The V and J genes are TRBV14 and TRBJ2-1; D might be TRBD2 (5 bases). The CDR3 spans 18 residues. With 6 bases removed from V and 1 base from J, the gap between germline ends came to 22 bases. The germline CDR1 and CDR2 sequences are SGHDN and FVKESK. CDR3 residues: CASSVVAGGSYSYNEQFF. Here the CDR3 DNA reads TGTGCCAGCAGTGTCGTCGCCGGAGGATCCTATTCCTACAATGAGCAGTTCTTC.

The rearrangement joins TRBV18 to TRBJ2-7; D is unresolved. The germline CDR1 and CDR2 sequences are KGHSH and LQKENI. This CDR3 has 17 amino acids. The V gene lost 3 bases and the J gene lost 3 bases, with 21 bases spanning the gap. The chain's CDR3 is CASSPGIGVFANYEQYF. The CDR3 nucleotides are TGTGCCAGCTCACCGGGCATTGGGGTGTTCGCCAACTACGAGCAGTACTTC.

This clonotype showed up many times. The rearrangement uses TRBV5-1 and TRBJ2-2; a weak D match, TRBD1 (5 bases). Germline values: CDR1 SGHRS, CDR2 YFSETQ. Trimming left V 2 bases short and J 1 base short, with 12 bases between. The CDR3 extends over 16 amino acids. The CDR3 nucleotides are TGCGCCAGCAGCTTACAGGCCCGGCAGAACACCGGGGAGCTGTTTTTT. Protein product: CASSLQARQNTGELFF.

This clonotype was detected a few times. V gene TRBV11-2 combines with J gene TRBJ2-7, with 10 nucleotides matching TRBD2. From germline, CDR1 is SGHAT and CDR2 FQNNGV. V lost 6 bases to trimming and J lost 3 bases; unmatched junction nucleotides: 5. The CDR3 sequence is 14 residues long. DNA for the CDR3: TGTGCCAGCAGAGGTAGCGGGAGGAACTACGAGCAGTACTTC. This encodes CASRGSGRNYEQYF.

This chain joins TRBV20-1 and TRBJ1-1, with D maybe TRBD1 (5 bases). The CDR3 extends over 12 amino acids. Germline V gene data show CDR1 as DFQATT and CDR2 as SNEGSKA (reference sequence). Trimming removed 7 bases from V and 3 bases from J, with 12 bases in between. The CDR3 loop is CSVSRVHTEAFF. The CDR3 DNA sequence: TGCAGTGTCAGCAGGGTTCACACTGAAGCTTTCTTT.

The chain recombines TRBV27 with TRBJ1-2; the D is unclear. CDR3 size: 15 residues. CDR1 and CDR2 (germline): MNHEY, SMNVEV (reference sequence). V was cut by 0 bases and J by 1 base, with 9 bases left in between. The CDR3 loop is CASSLSWAGNYGYTF. CDR3 DNA sequence: TGTGCCAGCAGTTTATCGTGGGCCGGTAACTATGGCTACACCTTC.

This chain uses TRBV18 with TRBJ2-3; 7 bases fit TRBD2. J was trimmed by 5 bases and V by 4 bases; bases with no gene match: 12. The CDR3 loop spans 16 amino acids. The germline V gene has CDR1 KGHSH and CDR2 LQKENI. Here the CDR3 reads CASSHGGGLGRDTQYF. The DNA of the CDR3 is TGTGCCAGCTCACACGGCGGCGGACTAGGGCGAGATACGCAGTATTTT.

The rearrangement joins TRBV7-9 to TRBJ1-1, with D perhaps TRBD1 (5 bases). CDR3 length equals 12 residues. Germline V gene data show CDR1 as SEHNR and CDR2 as FQNEAQ (reference sequence). Trimming removed 7 bases from V and 6 bases from J, with 12 bases in between. CDR3 region: CASNHGGSEAFF. The CDR3 DNA follows: TGTGCCAGCAACCATGGGGGATCTGAAGCTTTCTTT.

This clonotype was seen more than once but under ten times. The chain recombines TRBV11-2 with TRBJ2-3; D might be TRBD2 (6 bases). V lost 0 bases and J lost 5, with 15 bases in between. The CDR3 is 16 amino acids. Per the germline V gene, CDR1 is SGHAT and CDR2 is FQNNGV. The CDR3 nucleotides are TGTGCCAGCAGCTTAGATCGAGGAGGAGGGGAAGATACGCAGTATTTT. Residues: CASSLDRGGGEDTQYF.

V usage is TRBV12-3 or TRBV12-4 and J usage is TRBJ2-7; D gene uncertain. The CDR3 spans 13 residues. V lost 4 bases to trimming and J lost 9 bases, with 16 bases between them. CDR3 nucleotides: TGTGCCAGCAGTTCCCTGCCAGGAGAACGGCAGTACTTC. This gives the protein CASSSLPGERQYF.